A single sample gave rise to the 13 T cell receptor beta chains below, sequenced in a study of cytotoxic CD8 clonotypes in ibrutinib-treated CLL. Generated by immunoSEQ multiplex PCR, the TCRdb table keeps only in-frame clones and is missing some. The table records tens of thousands of clones, 69% of them present only once. Sequencing used PBMCs, obtained after 24 months of ibrutinib treatment. Receptors were obtained from a human donor with chronic lymphocytic leukemia.

This clone was counted between two and nine times. The V call is TRBV6-1, the J call TRBJ2-2; 12 bases are a match to TRBD2. The CDR3 is made up of 16 amino acids. The germline CDR1 and CDR2 sequences are MNHNS and SASEGT. V was clipped by 4 bases and J by 1 base; unmatched bases: 1. The CDR3 here is CASSGLAGENTGELFF. CDR3 DNA sequence: TGTGCCAGCAGTGGACTAGCGGGGGAGAACACCGGGGAGCTGTTTTTT.

The CDR3 spells CASRPGVGDTQYF. CDR3 DNA sequence: TGTGCCAGCAGGCCAGGGGTGGGGGATACGCAGTATTTT. The rearrangement links TRBV27 to TRBJ2-3, with D possibly TRBD1 on 6 matching bases. Trimming removed 6 bases from V and 6 bases from J, with 13 bases in between. CDR1 and CDR2 from the germline V gene are MNHEY and SMNVEV (reference sequence). This CDR3 has 13 amino acids.

This clone is large (0.1 to 1%) in the sample. The chain couples TRBV2 to TRBJ2-1; D not certain. The germline CDR1 and CDR2 sequences are SNHLY and FYNNEI. This CDR3 has 12 residues. V lost 7 bases, J lost 8 bases, and 12 bases lay in between. CDR3 nucleotides: TGTGCCAGCACGGTCGACTCTTATGAGCAGTTCTTC. Its protein is CASTVDSYEQFF.

This clone appeared a single time. The chain uses TRBV6-5 and TRBJ2-7; a weak D match, TRBD1 (5 bases). This CDR3 comprises 12 residues. The germline V and J ends were trimmed by 2 bases and 6 bases, with 8 bases remaining between them. The germline V gene encodes CDR1 MNHEY and CDR2 SVGAGI. The CDR3 bases are TGTGCCAGCAGTTACCTAGGGGTCGAGCAGTACTTC. Translation gives CASSYLGVEQYF.

This clone has a single count. The rearrangement joins TRBV13 to TRBJ2-3; D not certain. V was cut by 7 bases and J by 6 bases, with 11 bases left in between. The CDR3 totals 12 residues. The germline CDR1 and CDR2 sequences are PRHDT and FYEKMQ (reference sequence). CDR3 in amino acids: CASTLSKDTQYF. As DNA, the CDR3 is TGTGCCAGCACCCTCAGCAAGGATACGCAGTATTTT.

J is TRBJ2-5 and V is TRBV5-1; D gene unclear. Germline V CDR1 and CDR2: SGHRS, YFSETQ. The CDR3 extends over 12 amino acids. Trimming stripped 2 bases from V and 5 bases from J, with 7 bases between. The CDR3 sequence: CASSFEMETQYF. The CDR3 DNA reads TGCGCCAGCAGCTTTGAAATGGAGACCCAGTACTTC.

In its sample, this clone was seen once. This sequence joins TRBV9 and TRBJ1-1; TRBD1 is a possible D gene (5 bases). The CDR3 runs 13 residues. V lost 7 bases, J lost 10 bases, and 20 bases lay in between. Per the germline V gene, CDR1 is SGDLS and CDR2 is YYNGEE. The CDR3 reads CASAMGEGSLAFF. The CDR3, as DNA: TGTGCCAGCGCTATGGGGGAGGGAAGCTTAGCTTTCTTT.

The chain employs TRBV7-9 and TRBJ1-1, with unresolved D. Looked up from germline, CDR1 is SEHNR and CDR2 is FQNEAQ (reference sequence). V lost 2 bases, J lost 2 bases, and 3 bases lay in between. The CDR3 has 12 residues. The CDR3 protein is CASSLINTEAFF. In nucleotides, the CDR3 is TGTGCCAGCAGCTTAATAAACACTGAAGCTTTCTTT.

The rearrangement links TRBV7-9 to TRBJ1-2; D perhaps matches TRBD1 (6 bases). The CDR3 extends over 15 amino acids. The V gene's germline CDR1 is SEHNR and CDR2 FQNEAQ (reference sequence). V was pared by 1 base and J by 2 bases, with 11 bases between. The DNA for the CDR3 is TGTGCCAGCAGCTTAGAGTCAGGGGCGAACTATGGCTACACCTTC. Protein product: CASSLESGANYGYTF.

The chain carries TRBV12-5 and TRBJ2-7; tentative D call: TRBD1 (6 bases). The V end was cut by 4 bases, the J end by 7 bases, with 20 bases between. Germline V gene sequence: CDR1 LGHNT, CDR2 FRNRAP. There are 15 residues in the CDR3. The CDR3 region is CASGWRTAARWEQYF. In nucleotides, the CDR3 is TGTGCTAGTGGTTGGAGGACAGCCGCTCGCTGGGAGCAGTACTTC.

The chain couples TRBV5-1 to TRBJ1-3, with a tentative D call TRBD1 (5 bases). Germline CDR1 SGHRS, CDR2 YFSETQ. V lost 4 bases and J 0 bases, leaving 8 bases between the germline ends. The length of the CDR3 is 14 residues. The CDR3 DNA sequence: TGCGCCAGCAGCCCCGACAGCTCTGGAAACACCATATATTTT. It codes for CASSPDSSGNTIYF.

The J gene is TRBJ1-2, the V gene TRBV19; 7 bases line up with TRBD1. V dropped 6 bases and J dropped 4; count of bases not matched to a gene: 8. Germline lookup yields CDR1 LNHDA and CDR2 SQIVND (reference sequence). This CDR3 is built from 14 residues. The CDR3 DNA sequence: TGTGCCAGTAGGCTACAGGGGTCCACCTATGGCTACACCTTC. Its translation is CASRLQGSTYGYTF.

V gene TRBV7-9 combines with J gene TRBJ2-6; 11 bases agree with TRBD2. V was pared by 5 bases and J by 0 bases, with 6 bases of the junction left unmatched. Germline V CDR1 and CDR2: SEHNR, FQNEAQ (reference sequence). The CDR3 sequence is 18 residues long. CDR3: CASSLTSGGISGANVLTF. CDR3 in DNA: TGTGCCAGCAGCCTAACTAGCGGGGGAATCTCTGGGGCCAACGTCCTGACTTTC. Complete variable domain (other parts from reference TRBV7-9 and TRBJ2-6): DTGVSQNPRHKITKRGQNVTFRCDPISEHNRLYWYRQTLGQGPEFLTYFQNEAQLEKSRLLSDRFSAERPKGSFSTLEIQRTEQGDSAMYLCASSLTSGGISGANVLTFGAGSRLTVL.